This TCR beta chain was found in a study of early T cells in non-severe SARS-CoV-2 infection. TCRdb ran MiXCR on the 5' RACE reads and lists one entry per CDR3 protein. This table holds more than 80,000 distinct CDR3 sequences, 14% found once. Looked up from germline, CDR1 is SGHRS and CDR2 is YFSETQ. CDR3 length: 14 residues. V lost 2 bases and J 0 bases, leaving 8 bases between the germline ends. This clonotype was counted only a few times. The TCR originated in an adult who was a healthcare worker with PCR-confirmed SARS-CoV-2 infection or an uninfected control (not recorded which). Sample: whole blood. The V call is TRBV5-1, the J call TRBJ2-5, with D unresolved. CDR3 nucleotide sequence: TGCGCCAGCAGCTTACTCATGTACCAAGAGACCCAGTACTTC. The encoded protein is CASSLLMYQETQYF.